This is a list of T cell receptor beta chains from one sample in a study of OX40 agonist ivuxolimab in advanced cancers. Here immunoSEQ multiplex PCR was the method, and the copy in TCRdb shows in-frame clones only, minus some. The sample contains fewer than 60,000 clones, over 80% of which appear only once. The sequencing here drew on CD4+ or CD8+ T cells sorted from blood, taken in a trial of the OX40 agonist ivuxolimab. These receptors were obtained from an adult with an advanced solid tumor such as melanoma, head and neck, liver or kidney cancer. Both conserved end residues are part of each CDR3. Fields, in order: clone size, J gene, V gene, D gene, CDR3 protein, CDR3 DNA. D genes are given only for firm matches. The listing skips clone size in some rows; elsewhere it reads once, few, many or a size class.

clone_size: -; j_call: TRBJ2-2; v_call: TRBV19; d_call: TRBD2; cdr3_aa: CASTPRFGTMGSLGELFF; cdr3_nt: TGTGCCAGTACCCCCCGGTTCGGGACTATGGGTAGTCTAGGGGAGCTGTTTTTT
clone_size: -; j_call: TRBJ2-1; v_call: TRBV30; d_call: -; cdr3_aa: CAWSVQGLESYNEQFF; cdr3_nt: TGTGCCTGGAGTGTACAAGGGTTGGAGTCCTACAATGAGCAGTTCTTC
clone_size: once; j_call: TRBJ1-2; v_call: TRBV6-6; d_call: -; cdr3_aa: CASSYNYGYTF; cdr3_nt: TGTGCCAGCAGTTATAACTATGGCTACACCTTC
clone_size: -; j_call: TRBJ1-4; v_call: TRBV5-4; d_call: -; cdr3_aa: CASSIGAENEKLFF; cdr3_nt: TGTGCCAGCAGCATTGGGGCAGAAAATGAAAAACTGTTTTTT
clone_size: -; j_call: TRBJ2-2; v_call: TRBV21-1; d_call: -; cdr3_aa: CASSRRRGRNTGELFF; cdr3_nt: TGTGCCAGCAGCCGCCGTAGGGGGAGGAACACCGGGGAGCTGTTTTTT
clone_size: -; j_call: TRBJ1-2; v_call: TRBV5-1; d_call: -; cdr3_aa: CASSLLPGTDYGYTF; cdr3_nt: TGCGCCAGCAGCTTGCTCCCGGGGACGGACTATGGCTACACCTTC
clone_size: -; j_call: TRBJ1-4; v_call: TRBV7-8; d_call: TRBD1; cdr3_aa: CASSLVTGGEKLFF; cdr3_nt: TGTGCCAGCAGCTTAGTGACAGGGGGGGAAAAACTGTTTTTT
clone_size: -; j_call: TRBJ1-5; v_call: TRBV5-6; d_call: -; cdr3_aa: CASSRGQNQPQHF; cdr3_nt: TGTGCCAGCAGCCGCGGACAGAATCAGCCCCAGCATTTT
clone_size: -; j_call: TRBJ1-2; v_call: TRBV4-1; d_call: -; cdr3_aa: CASSQGRDPRGYGYTF; cdr3_nt: TGCGCCAGCAGCCAAGGTCGTGACCCGAGGGGCTATGGCTACACCTTC
clone_size: few; j_call: TRBJ2-1; v_call: TRBV27; d_call: -; cdr3_aa: CASSLYRAVNNEQFF; cdr3_nt: TGTGCCAGCAGTTTATACAGGGCGGTCAACAATGAGCAGTTCTTC
clone_size: -; j_call: TRBJ2-2; v_call: TRBV4-3; d_call: TRBD1; cdr3_aa: CASSTSGQGANGELFF; cdr3_nt: TGCGCCAGCAGCACCTCGGGACAGGGGGCGAACGGGGAGCTGTTTTTT
clone_size: -; j_call: TRBJ2-7; v_call: TRBV7-2; d_call: TRBD1; cdr3_aa: CASSLAGTGGEQYF; cdr3_nt: TGTGCCAGCAGCTTAGCGGGTACAGGGGGAGAGCAGTACTTC
clone_size: -; j_call: TRBJ1-2; v_call: TRBV6-6; d_call: -; cdr3_aa: CASSYSGGPGYTF; cdr3_nt: TGTGCCAGCAGTTACTCGGGAGGTCCTGGCTACACCTTC
clone_size: -; j_call: TRBJ1-1; v_call: TRBV30; d_call: -; cdr3_aa: CAWSVPGFRVYTEAFF; cdr3_nt: TGTGCCTGGAGTGTACCGGGTTTTAGGGTTTACACTGAAGCTTTCTTT
clone_size: -; j_call: TRBJ2-5; v_call: TRBV27; d_call: TRBD1; cdr3_aa: CASSHRPGTGRETQYF; cdr3_nt: TGTGCCAGCAGTCACAGACCCGGGACAGGGCGAGAGACCCAGTACTTC
clone_size: -; j_call: TRBJ2-5; v_call: TRBV7-8; d_call: -; cdr3_aa: CASSLRGVETQYF; cdr3_nt: TGTGCCAGCAGTCTCAGGGGAGTCGAGACCCAGTACTTC
clone_size: -; j_call: TRBJ1-2; v_call: TRBV7-2; d_call: TRBD1; cdr3_aa: CASSGGTGRALGGYTF; cdr3_nt: TGTGCCAGCAGCGGGGGGACAGGACGTGCCTTGGGCGGCTACACCTTC
clone_size: once; j_call: TRBJ2-2; v_call: TRBV11-2; d_call: TRBD1; cdr3_aa: CASSLGYRGIGELFF; cdr3_nt: TGTGCCAGCAGCTTAGGGTACAGGGGGATCGGGGAGCTGTTTTTT
clone_size: -; j_call: TRBJ1-3; v_call: TRBV6-1; d_call: -; cdr3_aa: CASSESGGNTIYF; cdr3_nt: TGTGCCAGCAGTGAAAGCGGGGGGAACACCATATATTTT
clone_size: -; j_call: TRBJ2-2; v_call: TRBV7-8; d_call: -; cdr3_aa: CASSPIGHFANTGELFF; cdr3_nt: TGTGCCAGCAGCCCTATTGGACACTTCGCGAACACCGGGGAGCTGTTTTTT
clone_size: -; j_call: TRBJ1-4; v_call: TRBV7-2; d_call: TRBD1; cdr3_aa: CASSSGLDRAGREKLFF; cdr3_nt: TGTGCCAGCAGCTCGGGTTTGGACAGGGCTGGGCGTGAAAAACTGTTTTTT
clone_size: -; j_call: TRBJ1-2; v_call: TRBV5-4; d_call: -; cdr3_aa: CASSLGVRSGGYTF; cdr3_nt: TGTGCCAGCAGCTTGGGGGTCAGGTCAGGTGGCTACACCTTC
clone_size: -; j_call: TRBJ1-2; v_call: TRBV18; d_call: -; cdr3_aa: CASSPPSGALSGYTF; cdr3_nt: TGTGCCAGCTCACCACCGTCAGGGGCGTTGAGTGGCTACACCTTC
clone_size: -; j_call: TRBJ2-5; v_call: TRBV19; d_call: -; cdr3_aa: CASSIRETQYF; cdr3_nt: TGTGCCAGTAGTATCCGGGAGACCCAGTACTTC
clone_size: -; j_call: TRBJ2-1; v_call: TRBV28; d_call: -; cdr3_aa: CASSALGGYNNEQFF; cdr3_nt: TGTGCCAGCAGTGCACTGGGCGGCTACAACAATGAGCAGTTCTTC
clone_size: -; j_call: TRBJ2-6; v_call: TRBV27; d_call: -; cdr3_aa: CASSLSGVRTSGANVLTF; cdr3_nt: TGTGCCAGCAGTTTATCGGGTGTTCGGACCTCTGGGGCCAACGTCCTGACTTTC
clone_size: medium-sized; j_call: TRBJ1-2; v_call: TRBV19; d_call: -; cdr3_aa: CASSILGDYGYTF; cdr3_nt: TGTGCCAGTAGTATCCTGGGGGACTATGGCTACACCTTC
clone_size: -; j_call: TRBJ2-7; v_call: TRBV30; d_call: -; cdr3_aa: CAWKTGSVEQYF; cdr3_nt: TGTGCCTGGAAAACAGGTTCCGTGGAGCAGTACTTC
clone_size: -; j_call: TRBJ2-5; v_call: TRBV4-1; d_call: TRBD2; cdr3_aa: CASSQEASGQETQYF; cdr3_nt: TGCGCCAGCAGCCAGGAGGCTAGCGGACAAGAGACCCAGTACTTC
clone_size: -; j_call: TRBJ2-4; v_call: TRBV27; d_call: TRBD2; cdr3_aa: CASSWGGLVFTKNIQYF; cdr3_nt: TGTGCCAGCAGTTGGGGGGGACTAGTTTTTACCAAAAACATTCAGTACTTC
clone_size: -; j_call: TRBJ1-5; v_call: TRBV30; d_call: -; cdr3_aa: CALWGGSGQPQHF; cdr3_nt: TGTGCCTTGTGGGGGGGCTCAGGACAGCCCCAGCATTTT
clone_size: -; j_call: TRBJ2-7; v_call: TRBV6-5; d_call: TRBD2; cdr3_aa: CASSSLGPQGGRHF; cdr3_nt: TGTGCCAGCAGCTCTCTGGGGCCCCAGGGAGGGCGGCACTTC
clone_size: -; j_call: TRBJ1-2; v_call: TRBV2; d_call: -; cdr3_aa: CASNFEVFSGYTF; cdr3_nt: TGTGCCAGCAACTTCGAGGTCTTCTCTGGCTACACCTTC
clone_size: -; j_call: TRBJ1-3; v_call: TRBV19; d_call: -; cdr3_aa: CASSIRGDSGNTIYF; cdr3_nt: TGTGCCAGTAGTATAAGAGGGGACTCTGGAAACACCATATATTTT
clone_size: -; j_call: TRBJ1-1; v_call: TRBV6-5; d_call: TRBD1; cdr3_aa: CASSRPGGSGGEAFF; cdr3_nt: TGTGCCAGCTCCCGCCCAGGGGGCTCGGGCGGTGAAGCTTTCTTT
clone_size: -; j_call: TRBJ2-3; v_call: TRBV21-1; d_call: -; cdr3_aa: CASSTDRGLAGADTQYF; cdr3_nt: TGTGCCAGCAGCACCGATAGGGGACTAGCGGGAGCAGATACGCAGTATTTT
clone_size: -; j_call: TRBJ2-2; v_call: TRBV5-1; d_call: TRBD1; cdr3_aa: CASSLPVSGTGPWNTGELFF; cdr3_nt: TGCGCCAGCAGCTTGCCTGTGTCAGGGACAGGGCCTTGGAACACCGGGGAGCTGTTTTTT
clone_size: -; j_call: TRBJ1-1; v_call: TRBV29-1; d_call: -; cdr3_aa: CSVEGREGTEAFF; cdr3_nt: TGCAGCGTTGAGGGCAGGGAGGGTACTGAAGCTTTCTTT
clone_size: -; j_call: TRBJ2-1; v_call: TRBV6-5; d_call: -; cdr3_aa: CASSYSNNEQFF; cdr3_nt: TGTGCCAGCAGTTACTCAAACAATGAGCAGTTCTTC